Each of the 9 T cell receptor beta chains below was sequenced from the same sample in a study of cytomegalovirus exposure and HLA in healthy donors. It was with 60 Vbeta and 13 Jbeta primers that the PCR ran. Repertoires were generated with immunoSEQ multiplex PCR, while TCRdb's copy carries only in-frame clones and drops some. The sample lists approximately 110,000 clones; around 67% were seen once. The sequenced sample was PBMCs. All receptors derive from a woman aged 40-49 years in good health and CMV-seronegative.

V gene TRBV29-1 combines with J gene TRBJ2-5; 11 bases match TRBD2. Per the germline V gene, CDR1 is SQVTM and CDR2 is ANQGSEA. CDR3 length equals 16 residues. J lost 1 base, V lost 3 bases, and 7 bases had no gene match. The CDR3 coding sequence is TGCAGCGTTGAGGTTTCTAGCGGGGGGTTCCAAGAGACCCAGTACTTC. Translating it yields CSVEVSSGGFQETQYF.

This sequence joins TRBV7-2 and TRBJ2-5; 10 nucleotides agree with TRBD2. The germline gives CDR1 SGHTA, CDR2 FQGNSA. The V and J ends lost 4 bases and 3 bases, in that order; junction bases with no gene match: 2. The CDR3 spans 14 residues. The CDR3 loop reads CASSSGLAEETQYF. The CDR3 DNA sequence: TGTGCCAGCAGCTCCGGACTAGCGGAAGAGACCCAGTACTTC. The variable domain in full, completed from reference TRBV7-2 and TRBJ2-5, reads GAGVSQSPSNKVTEKGKDVELRCDPISGHTALYWYRQSLGQGLEFLIYFQGNSAPDKSGLPSDRFSAERTGGSVSTLTIQRTQQEDSAVYLCASSSGLAEETQYFGPGTRLLVL.

The gene calls are TRBV7-2 and TRBJ1-1; 7 bases align to TRBD1. CDR3 size: 18 residues. The trim removed 5 bases at V and 0 bases at J, leaving 15 bases unmatched. CDR1 and CDR2 (germline): SGHTA, FQGNSA. CDR3 loop: CASSPGGSDVWVNTEAFF. The CDR3 region has the DNA TGTGCCAGCAGCCCAGGGGGGTCGGACGTATGGGTGAACACTGAAGCTTTCTTT.

J is TRBJ1-5 and V is TRBV4-2; no clear D. Per germline, CDR1 LGHNA and CDR2 YNFKEQ. The CDR3 contains 17 residues. V gave up 0 bases and J gave up 3 bases, with 15 bases separating them. DNA for the CDR3: TGTGCCAGCAGCCAAGATCCCCAAAGCGTGGTCAATCAGCCCCAGCATTTT. Amino acid sequence: CASSQDPQSVVNQPQHF.

V and J are TRBV6-5 and TRBJ2-7; no clear D. The CDR3 has 14 amino acids. V lost 2 bases and J lost 0, with 8 bases in between. The germline CDR1 and CDR2 sequences are MNHEY and SVGAGI. The CDR3 loop is CASSYNPHSYEQYF. Here the CDR3 DNA reads TGTGCCAGCAGTTACAATCCCCACTCCTACGAGCAGTACTTC.

Note on this clone: A read error may explain this, as a much larger clone is one base away. The genes are TRBV10-3 and TRBJ2-5; 12 nucleotides agree with TRBD2. This CDR3 is built from 15 residues. The germline gives CDR1 ENHRY, CDR2 SYGVKD. With V trimmed by 3 bases and J by 1 base, 0 bases remained unmatched. CDR3 protein: CAISELAGGQETQYF. CDR3 DNA sequence: TGTGCCATCAGTGAACTAGCGGGGGGCCAAGAGACCCAGTACTTC.

This chain links TRBV19 with TRBJ1-2, with 9 bases identical to TRBD1. J was trimmed by 9 bases and V by 5 bases; bases with no gene match: 10. This CDR3 is 14 amino acids long. The germline CDR1 and CDR2 sequences are LNHDA and SQIVND (reference sequence). The CDR3 DNA reads as TGTGCCAGTAGTGCGGACAGGGGAGGCGGGAGCTACACCTTC. Translation gives CASSADRGGGSYTF.

Only a few counts were recorded for this clone. This chain uses TRBV10-3 with TRBJ1-4, with 7 bases fitting TRBD1. The CDR3 spans 13 residues. CDR1 and CDR2 (germline): ENHRY, SYGVKD. The CDR3 is CASTQGEHEKLFF. The CDR3 DNA is TGTGCTTCGACCCAGGGGGAGCATGAAAAACTGTTTTTT.

The chain couples TRBV2 to TRBJ2-7; weak D call: TRBD2 (6 bases). Germline values: CDR1 SNHLY, CDR2 FYNNEI. V lost 6 bases and J lost 7, with 16 bases in between. This CDR3 spans 13 amino acids. This CDR3 reads CASRASGPGEQYF. CDR3 bases: TGTGCCAGCAGGGCCAGCGGGCCGGGGGAGCAGTACTTC.